The rows below give T cell receptor beta chains drawn from one sample of a study of blood T cell repertoires in COVID-19. TCRdb's table, derived via immunoSEQ multiplex PCR, lists solely in-frame clones and lacks some. The sample includes approximately 130,000 clones, around 80% seen only once; the top ten take about a tenth. Sequencing was carried out using peripheral blood. The source is a human donor in a cohort sampled during active COVID-19. Each CDR3 is given with its conserved first and last residue. A D gene is named only where the DNA matches it firmly. Clone size is stated in some rows and not others, as once, few, many or a class when expanded.

j_gene | d_gene | abundance | v_gene | CDR3aa | CDR3nt
TRBJ2-3 | TRBD1 | - | TRBV5-4 | CASSLDRGLTDTQYF | TGTGCCAGCAGCTTAGACAGGGGCTTAACAGATACGCAGTATTTT
TRBJ2-7 | TRBD1 | - | TRBV5-5 | CASSSIAPQGIYEQYF | TGTGCCAGCAGCTCCATTGCCCCACAGGGGATCTACGAGCAGTACTTC
TRBJ2-5 | TRBD2 | - | TRBV6-6 | CASSYSLSGGGETQYF | TGTGCCAGCAGTTACTCGTTAAGCGGGGGGGGAGAGACCCAGTACTTC
TRBJ2-3 | - | - | TRBV6-5 | CASTALGADTQYF | TGTGCCAGCACCGCGCTGGGGGCCGATACGCAGTATTTT
TRBJ2-5 | - | - | TRBV5-4 | CASSLGGEETQYF | TGTGCCAGCAGCTTAGGAGGGGAGGAGACCCAGTACTTC
TRBJ2-4 | - | few | TRBV18 | CASSPPVQSNIQYF | TGTGCCAGCTCACCACCGGTACAGTCAAACATTCAGTACTTC
TRBJ2-5 | - | few | TRBV2 | CASSERGHPGTQYF | TGTGCCAGCAGTGAAAGGGGACACCCCGGGACCCAGTACTTC
TRBJ2-3 | - | - | TRBV11-3 | CASSFGSNPRDTQYF | TGTGCCAGCAGCTTTGGCTCGAATCCCAGAGATACGCAGTATTTT
TRBJ2-2 | TRBD1 | few | TRBV11-1 | CATSQGAPGELFF | TGTGCCACCTCACAGGGGGCCCCCGGGGAGCTGTTTTTT
TRBJ2-3 | TRBD2 | - | TRBV4-2 | CASSLDWTSGGTDTQYF | TGTGCCAGCAGCCTCGACTGGACTAGCGGGGGCACAGATACGCAGTATTTT
TRBJ2-7 | - | - | TRBV13 | CASSLGASAYEQYF | TGTGCCAGCAGCTTAGGCGCTAGCGCCTACGAGCAGTACTTC
TRBJ2-1 | TRBD2 | - | TRBV28 | CASSQLSGVNEQFF | TGTGCCAGCAGTCAACTTAGCGGGGTTAATGAGCAGTTCTTC
TRBJ2-5 | TRBD2 | - | TRBV5-1 | CASSPGVAGETQYF | TGCGCCAGCAGCCCCGGGGTAGCGGGGGAGACCCAGTACTTC
TRBJ2-5 | TRBD2 | - | TRBV4-1 | CASSQEGGVETQYF | TGCGCCAGCAGCCAAGAGGGAGGGGTAGAGACCCAGTACTTC
TRBJ2-3 | TRBD2 | - | TRBV24-1 | CATSDFRSSGGASTDTQYF | TGTGCCACCAGTGATTTCCGGTCTAGCGGGGGGGCCAGCACAGATACGCAGTATTTT
TRBJ2-6 | - | - | TRBV5-4 | CASSSRGSGANVLTF | TGTGCCAGCAGCTCGCGAGGCTCTGGGGCCAACGTCCTGACTTTC
TRBJ2-7 | TRBD1 | - | TRBV27 | CASSLLQGAGEQYF | TGTGCCAGCAGTTTGCTACAGGGGGCTGGCGAGCAGTACTTC
TRBJ2-3 | TRBD2 | - | TRBV9 | CASSANLAGATDTQYF | TGTGCCAGCAGCGCAAACCTAGCGGGGGCCACAGATACGCAGTATTTT
TRBJ2-5 | - | - | TRBV19 | CASSRAWGLQETQYF | TGTGCCAGTAGTAGAGCCTGGGGGCTGCAAGAGACCCAGTACTTC
TRBJ2-5 | TRBD1 | few | TRBV30 | CAWRYRGETQYF | TGTGCCTGGAGATACAGGGGGGAGACCCAGTACTTC
TRBJ1-1 | TRBD1 | - | TRBV5-1 | CASSRRTGGISNTEAFF | TGCGCCAGCAGCCGCCGGACAGGGGGCATAAGTAACACTGAAGCTTTCTTT
TRBJ2-3 | TRBD2 | - | TRBV5-4 | CASSLTGGLDTQYF | TGTGCCAGCAGCTTGACGGGGGGATTGGATACGCAGTATTTT
TRBJ1-2 | TRBD1 | - | TRBV27 | CASSRTGTVYGYTF | TGTGCCAGCAGCCGTACCGGGACAGTATATGGCTACACCTTC
TRBJ2-7 | - | - | TRBV1 | CTSSFGPDSVAYF | TGCACCAGCAGTTTCGGCCCGGACTCTGTCGCGTACTTC
TRBJ2-3 | - | - | TRBV7-9 | CASSLGRTSTDTQYF | TGTGCCAGCAGCTTAGGACGGACTAGCACAGATACGCAGTATTTT
TRBJ1-6 | - | - | TRBV27 | CASSRTSSYNSPLHF | TGTGCCAGCAGTCGCACCAGCTCCTATAATTCACCCCTCCACTTT
TRBJ1-2 | - | - | TRBV6-5 | CASSYGADYGYTF | TGTGCCAGCAGTTACGGCGCGGACTATGGCTACACCTTC
TRBJ2-2 | TRBD2 | - | TRBV5-6 | CASSLGLAGFTGELFF | TGTGCCAGCAGCCTGGGACTAGCGGGGTTCACCGGGGAGCTGTTTTTT
TRBJ2-3 | TRBD2 | - | TRBV5-1 | CASSPTTSGGGTDTQYF | TGCGCCAGCAGTCCCACGACTAGCGGGGGCGGCACAGATACGCAGTATTTT
TRBJ2-7 | TRBD1 | - | TRBV12-5 | CASGLAARQGNYEQYF | TGTGCTAGTGGTTTGGCAGCGAGACAGGGGAACTACGAGCAGTACTTC
TRBJ1-2 | TRBD1 | - | TRBV6-5 | CASSYLGQGPNYGYTF | TGTGCCAGCAGTTACCTGGGACAGGGTCCTAACTATGGCTACACCTTC
TRBJ2-2 | - | few | TRBV6-5 | CATTSVRAGAGELFF | TGTGCCACCACCAGCGTCAGGGCAGGCGCCGGGGAGCTGTTTTTT
TRBJ2-1 | TRBD1 | - | TRBV2 | CASKGQRAYNEQFF | TGTGCCAGCAAGGGACAGAGAGCCTACAATGAGCAGTTCTTC
TRBJ2-3 | - | - | TRBV10-2 | CASSDYSRTDTQYF | TGCGCCAGCAGTGATTACAGCCGCACAGATACGCAGTATTTT
TRBJ2-7 | TRBD2 | - | TRBV4-1 | CASSKGLAVSSYEQYF | TGCGCCAGCAGCAAGGGACTAGCGGTAAGCTCCTACGAGCAGTACTTC